The 12 T cell receptor beta chains in this list originate from one sample, sequenced in a study of cytomegalovirus exposure and HLA in healthy donors. With 60 Vbeta and 13 Jbeta primers, the PCR was carried out. Sequencing was performed with immunoSEQ multiplex PCR; in TCRdb, only in-frame clones are kept and a portion is missing. The data hold 150,000 to 200,000 clones, with around 77% observed a single time. Sequenced sample: PBMCs. The origin of the receptors is a man aged 25-40 years in good health and CMV-seropositive.

The CDR3 nucleotides are TGTGCCAGCAGGCTCGCACAGGGATCAGATACGCAGTATTTT. Translating gives CASRLAQGSDTQYF. This chain links TRBV14 with TRBJ2-3; D possibly corresponds to TRBD1 (6 bases). The CDR3 is 14 amino acids. The V gene lost 6 bases and the J gene lost 4 bases, with 14 bases spanning the gap. The germline V gene encodes CDR1 SGHDN and CDR2 FVKESK.

V and J are TRBV29-1 and TRBJ2-7, with D tentatively TRBD2 (7 bases). The CDR3 is made up of 15 amino acids. Trimming stripped 2 bases from V and 0 bases from J, with 14 bases between. Germline V gives CDR1 SQVTM, CDR2 ANQGSEA. CDR3 nucleotides: TGCAGCGTTGAAATTGTGGGGGGGGCCTCCTACGAGCAGTACTTC. It translates to CSVEIVGGASYEQYF.

Notes on this clone: In the same sample, other DNA sequences code for this CDR3. The CDR3 DNA reads as TGTGCCAGCAGTTTATCCAGGGGGTCCTACGAGCAGTACTTC. This translates into CASSLSRGSYEQYF. The chain combines TRBV27 with TRBJ2-7; 7 bases are shared with TRBD1. The CDR3 extends over 14 amino acids. The J segment lost 1 base and the V segment lost 0 bases, leaving 0 bases of the junction unmatched. Germline V gene data show CDR1 as MNHEY and CDR2 as SMNVEV (reference sequence).

The chain employs TRBV7-2 and TRBJ2-1; a weak D match, TRBD1 (6 bases). Germline lookup yields CDR1 SGHTA and CDR2 FQGNSA. The CDR3 extends over 17 amino acids. V lost 5 bases, J lost 0 bases, and 17 bases lay in between. CDR3 region: CASSVRVGASSYNEQFF. Written as DNA, the CDR3 is TGTGCCAGCAGCGTAAGGGTGGGGGCAAGCTCCTACAATGAGCAGTTCTTC.

The chain has TRBV27 and TRBJ1-6, with D maybe TRBD1 (5 bases). Germline V gives CDR1 MNHEY, CDR2 SMNVEV (reference sequence). V was shortened by 2 bases and J by 4 bases, with 15 bases between the two germline ends. The CDR3 runs 17 residues. CDR3 amino acids: CASSLRSGQGYNSPLHF. The DNA of the CDR3 is TGTGCCAGCAGTTTAAGGTCAGGGCAAGGTTATAATTCACCCCTCCACTTT.

The chain combines TRBV2 with TRBJ1-5; 10 bases agree with TRBD1. V shed 6 bases and J 4 bases; nucleotides not matched to a gene: 12. The CDR3 is made up of 17 amino acids. CDR1 SNHLY and CDR2 FYNNEI come from the germline V gene. Here the CDR3 reads CASRAGTGDRWNQPQHF. DNA for the CDR3: TGTGCCAGCAGGGCCGGGACAGGGGACCGATGGAATCAGCCCCAGCATTTT.

Concerning this clone itself: This sample also contains other DNA sequences that code for the same CDR3. The chain joins TRBV7-6 to TRBJ2-3, with 10 bases fitting TRBD2. The V gene end was trimmed by 2 bases and the J gene end by 4 bases; junction bases not matched to a gene: 0. Germline V gene sequence: CDR1 SGHVS, CDR2 FNYEAQ. The length of the CDR3 is 14 residues. The CDR3 loop is CASSLSGGADTQYF. The CDR3 bases are TGTGCCAGCAGCTTAAGCGGGGGGGCAGATACGCAGTATTTT.

V usage is TRBV6-1 and J usage is TRBJ2-7, with 8 bases fitting TRBD1. The junction had 4 bases not matched to a gene; V was cut back by 6 bases and J by 0 bases. From germline, CDR1 is MNHNS and CDR2 SASEGT. The CDR3 has 14 amino acids. This chain's CDR3 is CASSQTGGSYEQYF. CDR3 DNA: TGTGCCAGCAGCCAAACAGGGGGCTCCTACGAGCAGTACTTC.

The rearrangement links TRBV12-2 to TRBJ2-2; the D segment call TRBD2 is taken from the table without a DNA check. TRBV12-2 is a recognized pseudogene. The CDR3 spans 14 residues. The DNA for the CDR3 is TGTGCAAGTCGCCTTGGTGTAGACACCGGGGAGCTGTTTTTT. Protein product: CASRLGVDTGELFF.

The CDR3 region is CASSPSTGANYGYTF. The CDR3 DNA reads as TGTGCCAGCTCACCAAGCACAGGGGCTAACTATGGCTACACCTTC. This rearrangement joins TRBV18 to TRBJ1-2; 7 bases agree with TRBD1. Germline-derived CDR1 and CDR2 are KGHSH and LQKENI. Trimming took 2 bases from V and 0 from J; bases not matched to a gene: 3. The CDR3 consists of 15 residues. The entire variable domain, with the rest obtained from reference TRBV18 and TRBJ1-2, is as follows: NAGVMQNPRHLVRRRGQEARLRCSPMKGHSHVYWYRQLPEEGLKFMVYLQKENIIDESGMPKERFSAEFPKEGPSILRIQQVVRGDSAAYFCASSPSTGANYGYTFGSGTRLTVV.

This rearrangement joins TRBV9 to TRBJ2-7, with 10 bases lining up with TRBD1. The CDR3 totals 15 residues. The germline V gene has CDR1 SGDLS and CDR2 YYNGEE. Trimming took 2 bases from V and 3 from J; bases not matched to a gene: 5. CDR3 nucleotides: TGTGCCAGCAGCGTTGCCGGGACAGGGGACTACGAGCAGTACTTC. It specifies CASSVAGTGDYEQYF.

The chain carries TRBV27 and TRBJ2-7; 10 bases fit TRBD1. This CDR3 comprises 15 residues. J lost 1 base, V lost 3 bases, and 3 bases had no gene match. Germline CDR1 is MNHEY and CDR2 is SMNVEV (reference sequence). CDR3 sequence (DNA): TGTGCCAGCAGTTTCAGGACAGGGGGGTCCTACGAGCAGTACTTC. This sequence encodes CASSFRTGGSYEQYF.